The TCR beta chain under discussion was sequenced for a study of blood T cell repertoires in COVID-19. Study information: Samples representing acute and convalescent COVID-19 were sourced from the United States, Italy and Spain. In each case, the material was cDNA or gDNA derived from T cells, B-cell-depleted T cells, or PBMCs.

This clone was found a few times. Study processing details: Estimation of nucleated cell counts relied on the amplification of reference gene primers. The assay was immunoSEQ multiplex PCR, and TCRdb's table has in-frame clones only and misses some. V and J calls plus clone size are reproduced from that table; the DNA served to infer D and trimming. This table has roughly 260,000 clones, more than 70% appearing once. V shed 6 bases and J shed 1 base, with 15 bases lying between them. The germline CDR1 and CDR2 sequences are MNHEY and SVGAGI. This CDR3 contains 15 residues. The V gene is TRBV6-5, the J gene TRBJ1-1, with a tentative D call TRBD1 (5 bases). The sample comprised peripheral blood. This receptor was identified in a woman younger than 30 with acute or convalescent COVID-19. This CDR3 reads CASSTQGTSNTEAFF. Written as DNA, the CDR3 is TGTGCCAGCAGCACGCAGGGAACCTCGAACACTGAAGCTTTCTTT.